Shown below are 16 T cell receptor beta chains from a single sample sequenced in a study of shared clonotypes between healthy human individuals. TCRdb's copy holds only in-frame clones and misses some; the assay was immunoSEQ multiplex PCR. The sample lists fewer than 350,000 clones; around 86% were seen once. What was sequenced was memory CD8+ T cells sorted from blood. Subset denoted: CD45RO+ cells pooled with CCR7-negative TemRA cells. The receptors stem from a man between 18 and 29 years old in good health.

The CDR3 loop reads CASSLKGTDPYEQYF. The CDR3 region has the DNA TGTGCCAGCAGTTTAAAAGGGACAGATCCCTACGAGCAGTACTTC. This chain connects TRBV28 to TRBJ2-7, with TRBD1 identical over 7 bases. CDR1 and CDR2 (germline): MDHEN, SYDVKM. The CDR3 is made up of 15 amino acids. J was trimmed by 2 bases and V by 2 bases; bases with no gene match: 6. Full variable domain (remainder filled in from reference TRBV28 and TRBJ2-7): DVKVTQSSRYLVKRTGEKVFLECVQDMDHENMFWYRQDPGLGLRLIYFSYDVKMKEKGDIPEGYSVSREKKERFSLILESASTNQTSMYLCASSLKGTDPYEQYFGPGTRLTVT.

The chain carries TRBV7-2 and TRBJ1-5, with D unresolved. The CDR3 runs 16 residues. CDR1 SGHTA and CDR2 FQGNSA come from the germline V gene. Trimming took 2 bases from V and 0 from J, leaving 11 bases between them. The CDR3 protein is CASSLYGEYSNQPQHF. The CDR3, as DNA: TGTGCCAGCAGCTTATACGGGGAATATAGCAATCAGCCCCAGCATTTT.

V usage is TRBV5-6 and J usage is TRBJ2-5; 10 bases are a match to TRBD2. Germline V CDR1 and CDR2: SGHDT, YYEEEE. With V trimmed by 1 base and J by 2 bases, 5 bases remained unmatched. CDR3 length: 16 residues. The CDR3 nucleotides read TGTGCCAGCAGCTTGTCGGGGACTAGCGTACAAGAGACCCAGTACTTC. Its protein is CASSLSGTSVQETQYF.

The V gene is TRBV6-1, the J gene TRBJ2-7; no clear D. The CDR3 contains 16 residues. The germline gives CDR1 MNHNS, CDR2 SASEGT. Trimming shortened V by 2 bases and J by 2 bases, and 16 bases separated the two germline ends. The CDR3 loop is CASSELSTNSAYEQYF. DNA of the CDR3: TGTGCCAGCAGTGAACTTTCGACCAACTCAGCCTACGAGCAGTACTTC.

This chain connects TRBV30 to TRBJ1-1; the D gene is possibly TRBD1 (6 bases). Germline CDR1 is GTSNPN and CDR2 is SVGIG (reference sequence). V was trimmed by 1 base and J by 9 bases, leaving 12 bases between them. This CDR3 region has 12 residues. This CDR3 reads CAWSATGHKAFF. CDR3 DNA sequence: TGTGCCTGGAGTGCAACAGGGCACAAAGCTTTCTTT.

This clone has ten or more counts. CDR3 nucleotide sequence: TGTGCCAGCAGTTACTCTGAGGAAAAGGGGGCTCCTGAAGCTTTCTTT. Its protein product is CASSYSEEKGAPEAFF. The chain recombines TRBV6-5 with TRBJ1-1; 7 bases are a match to TRBD1. Germline assignment: CDR1 MNHEY and CDR2 SVGAGI. V shed 0 bases and J 6 bases; nucleotides not matched to a gene: 10. The CDR3 sequence is 16 residues long.

The chain links TRBV4-3 to TRBJ2-1, with 7 nucleotides matching TRBD2. Looked up from germline, CDR1 is LGHNA and CDR2 is YSLEER. V lost 0 bases, J lost 0 bases, and 2 bases stayed unmatched. CDR3 length: 16 amino acids. The CDR3 DNA reads TGCGCCAGCAGCCAAGATCGCGGGAGCTCCTACAATGAGCAGTTCTTC. Its protein is CASSQDRGSSYNEQFF.

The V gene is TRBV5-6, the J gene TRBJ2-1, with 9 bases lining up with TRBD1. Germline V gene lookup returns CDR1 SGHDT and CDR2 YYEEEE. This CDR3 spans 14 amino acids. The V gene end was trimmed by 4 bases and the J gene end by 8 bases; junction bases not matched to a gene: 7. The CDR3 sequence is CASSIGDREDEQFF. CDR3 in DNA: TGTGCCAGCAGCATAGGGGACAGGGAGGATGAGCAGTTCTTC.

The chain carries TRBV27 and TRBJ1-5; TRBD1 matches 7 bases. Trimming took 5 bases from V and 2 from J; bases not matched to a gene: 9. The CDR3 contains 16 residues. CDR1 and CDR2 (germline): MNHEY, SMNVEV (reference sequence). CDR3 sequence (DNA): TGTGCCAGCAGTACGACAGGGACTTTTGGCAATCAGCCCCAGCATTTT. As protein: CASSTTGTFGNQPQHF.

This chain links TRBV9 with TRBJ2-1; D possibly corresponds to TRBD2 (6 bases). Trimming took off 0 bases at V and 10 bases at J, with 11 bases between the two ends. The CDR3 is made up of 13 amino acids. The germline V gene has CDR1 SGDLS and CDR2 YYNGEE. The CDR3 protein is CASSVVEGYEQFF. The CDR3 DNA reads as TGTGCCAGCAGCGTAGTGGAGGGCTACGAGCAGTTCTTC.

V is TRBV5-1 and J is TRBJ2-4; D remains unclear. V lost 4 bases and J 3 bases, leaving 11 bases between the germline ends. The CDR3 has 14 residues. The V gene's germline CDR1 is SGHRS and CDR2 YFSETQ. The CDR3 region is CASSPRSGKNIQYF. The CDR3 DNA is TGCGCCAGCAGCCCTAGATCGGGCAAAAACATTCAGTACTTC.

The sample holds one count of this clone. The chain links TRBV20-1 to TRBJ2-7; D not certain. V lost 3 bases, J lost 4 bases, and 7 bases lay in between. Germline CDR1 and CDR2: DFQATT and SNEGSKA (reference sequence). CDR3 length: 11 residues. CDR3 loop: CSASDHYEQYF. For the CDR3, the DNA is TGCAGTGCTAGTGACCATTACGAGCAGTACTTC.

V is TRBV5-6 and J is TRBJ1-5, with TRBD1 as a possible D gene (5 bases). Germline V CDR1 and CDR2: SGHDT, YYEEEE. There are 14 residues in the CDR3. V lost 3 bases and J 7 bases, leaving 14 bases between the germline ends. CDR3 sequence: CASSYRGDGQPQHF. The CDR3 DNA reads TGTGCCAGCAGCTATCGGGGGGACGGGCAGCCCCAGCATTTT. Combining the CDR3 with reference TRBV5-6 and TRBJ1-5 gives the whole variable domain DAGVTQSPTHLIKTRGQQVTLRCSPKSGHDTVSWYQQALGQGPQFIFQYYEEEERQRGNFPDRFSGHQFPNYSSELNVNALLLGDSALYLCASSYRGDGQPQHFGDGTRLSIL.

The rearrangement links TRBV28 to TRBJ1-4; D is undetermined. Trimming took off 1 base at V and 10 bases at J, with 4 bases between the two ends. This CDR3 comprises 11 residues. Germline V gives CDR1 MDHEN, CDR2 SYDVKM. The CDR3 here is CASSLFGKLFF. The CDR3 DNA sequence: TGTGCCAGCAGTTTATTCGGAAAACTGTTTTTT.

This chain links TRBV27 with TRBJ2-7; 7 nucleotides line up with TRBD1. Germline lookup yields CDR1 MNHEY and CDR2 SMNVEV (reference sequence). The trim removed 4 bases at V and 0 bases at J, leaving 12 bases unmatched. CDR3 length: 17 amino acids. The CDR3 here is CASSSLRGGSGSYEQYF. CDR3 nucleotides: TGTGCCAGCAGTTCGCTCAGAGGGGGCTCGGGCTCCTACGAGCAGTACTTC.

The chain couples TRBV9 to TRBJ2-3; D is uncertain. This CDR3 spans 14 amino acids. The germline CDR1 and CDR2 sequences are SGDLS and YYNGEE. Trimming cost V 0 bases and J 1 base, with 6 bases left between them. The CDR3 DNA is TGTGCCAGCAGCGTAGGTGGCCGCACAGATACGCAGTATTTT. Its protein product is CASSVGGRTDTQYF.